The clone carrying this TCR beta chain came up a few times. What it binds is not known. This entry belongs to a study of T-cell memory formation after mild COVID-19. Study-level information: The TCR clusters were mostly specific to one donor.

General study points: Contracting clones from day 15 to 85 had balanced CD4/CD8; later expanders favoured CD4+. Certain responding clones were present in pre-infection memory, suggesting participation of cross-reactive memory.

V lost 5 bases to trimming and J lost 1 base, with 18 bases between them. CDR3 length: 17 amino acids. Germline CDR1 MNHNY, CDR2 SVGAGI (reference sequence). It was 5'RACE with constant-segment primers that produced the TCR alpha and TCR beta cDNA libraries, which carried sample barcodes and UMIs. Via MiXCR, TCRdb re-called the 5' RACE reads, giving one row per CDR3 protein. The sample lists around 250,000 distinct CDR3 sequences; around 15% were seen once. The clonotype comes from a man younger than 35 who had mild COVID-19 (a few samples of this study predate the infection). Cell type and time point are not known. The chain has TRBV6-6 and TRBJ2-4; tentatively, D is TRBD1 or TRBD2 (6 bases each). The material sequenced was PBMCs or a T cell subset sorted from them (not recorded which). The CDR3 is CASSPSLGAGAKNIQYF. The CDR3 bases are TGTGCCAGCAGTCCCTCGTTGGGGGCGGGGGCCAAAAACATTCAGTACTTC.